These 29 T cell receptor beta chains share one sample of origin, sequenced in a study of shared clonotypes between healthy human individuals. Sequencing used immunoSEQ multiplex PCR; TCRdb keeps in-frame clones, though not all of them. Here the sample spans 2 million or so clones, 95% being singletons. Sequenced input: naive CD4+ T cells sorted from blood. Subset noted: CD45RA+ positively selected. The receptors here all came from a man between 18 and 35 years old in good health.

The rearrangement links TRBV18 to TRBJ2-5; D might be TRBD2 (5 bases). V lost 0 bases, J lost 10 bases, and 18 bases lay in between. CDR1 is KGHSH and CDR2 is LQKENI in the germline V gene. CDR3 length equals 15 residues. The DNA of the CDR3 is TGTGCCAGCTCACCACCTCCCTCGGGAATCGGCGGCCAGTACTTC. Translated, it gives CASSPPPSGIGGQYF. The full variable domain, with the rest looked up from reference TRBV18 and TRBJ2-5, is NAGVMQNPRHLVRRRGQEARLRCSPMKGHSHVYWYRQLPEEGLKFMVYLQKENIIDESGMPKERFSAEFPKEGPSILRIQQVVRGDSAAYFCASSPPPSGIGGQYFGPGTRLLVL.

This clone was counted a single time. The sample contains more than one DNA sequence encoding this CDR3. This chain joins TRBV5-1 and TRBJ1-5; D gene unclear. CDR3 length: 14 amino acids. V dropped 0 bases and J dropped 4 bases, with 8 bases sitting between them. Germline loops: CDR1 SGHRS, CDR2 YFSETQ. The CDR3 DNA follows: TGCGCCAGCAGCTTGGACGGATTAAATCAGCCCCAGCATTTT. Protein product: CASSLDGLNQPQHF.

This chain links TRBV6-1 with TRBJ2-7, with D possibly called TRBD1 or TRBD2 (6 bases each). Germline V gene lookup returns CDR1 MNHNS and CDR2 SASEGT. CDR3 length equals 15 residues. V lost 0 bases and J lost 4, with 13 bases in between. This CDR3 reads CASSEAPQGRYEQYF. In DNA form, the CDR3 reads TGTGCCAGCAGTGAAGCGCCGCAGGGGAGGTACGAGCAGTACTTC.

The rearrangement joins TRBV28 to TRBJ1-2; D gene unclear. CDR1 MDHEN and CDR2 SYDVKM come from the germline V gene. V was cut by 6 bases and J by 0 bases, with 14 bases left in between. This CDR3 spans 15 amino acids. The CDR3 reads CASSLTPGPNYGYTF. In DNA form, the CDR3 reads TGTGCCAGCAGCTTAACCCCCGGGCCTAACTATGGCTACACCTTC.

V and J are TRBV10-2 and TRBJ1-2; D is unresolved. V gave up 8 bases and J gave up 5 bases, with 12 bases separating them. This CDR3 contains 12 residues. CDR1 and CDR2 (germline): WSHSY, SAAADI. CDR3 in amino acids: CASGVQTYGYTF. The DNA of the CDR3 is TGCGCCAGCGGAGTCCAGACATATGGCTACACCTTC.

In regard to this clone: Other DNA sequences from this sample encode an identical CDR3 as well. V is TRBV30 and J is TRBJ2-1, with D unclear. The ends were cut back, 1 base at V and 1 base at J, with 5 bases in the middle. The CDR3 spans 13 residues. Germline loops: CDR1 GTSNPN, CDR2 SVGIG (reference sequence). The CDR3 region is CAWSGGSYNEQFF. In DNA form, the CDR3 reads TGTGCCTGGAGTGGTGGGTCCTACAATGAGCAGTTCTTC.

The J gene is TRBJ2-1, the V gene TRBV7-6, with D maybe TRBD1 (6 bases). V lost 4 bases, J lost 4 bases, and 8 bases lay in between. CDR3 length: 13 residues. Germline CDR1 SGHVS, CDR2 FNYEAQ. The CDR3 bases are TGTGCCAGCAGCTCGGACAGATACAATGAGCAGTTCTTC. This codes for CASSSDRYNEQFF.

Note on this clone: Distinct nucleotide sequences in the sample also encode this CDR3. The chain combines TRBV6-5 with TRBJ2-7, with a tentative D call TRBD1 (5 bases). Trimming pared 0 bases from V and 2 bases from J, leaving 5 bases between. Germline V gene lookup returns CDR1 MNHEY and CDR2 SVGAGI. CDR3 length: 13 amino acids. CDR3 in amino acids: CASSYSRAYEQYF. CDR3 in DNA: TGTGCCAGCAGTTACTCCAGGGCCTACGAGCAGTACTTC.

V usage is TRBV30 and J usage is TRBJ2-3; D not resolved. This CDR3 is built from 12 residues. Trimming took off 2 bases at V and 5 bases at J, with 8 bases between the two ends. Germline V gene lookup returns CDR1 GTSNPN and CDR2 SVGIG (reference sequence). The CDR3 protein is CAWSSWGDTQYF. In nucleotides, the CDR3 is TGTGCCTGGAGTAGCTGGGGAGATACGCAGTATTTT.

About this clone itself: The identical CDR3 is also encoded by other nucleotide sequences in the sample. The genes are TRBV6-5 and TRBJ2-7; unclear D gene. Germline V lookup: CDR1 MNHEY, CDR2 SVGAGI. Trimming stripped 5 bases from V and 2 bases from J, with 4 bases between. The CDR3 length is 11 residues. In DNA form, the CDR3 reads TGTGCCAGCAGTAGTACCTACGAGCAGTACTTC. It codes for CASSSTYEQYF.

The chain joins TRBV30 to TRBJ2-3, with 7 nucleotides matching TRBD2. This CDR3 has 19 amino acids. In germline, CDR1 is GTSNPN, CDR2 SVGIG (reference sequence). The junction had 21 bases not matched to a gene; V was cut back by 2 bases and J by 4 bases. The CDR3 nucleotides read TGTGCCTGGAGTCGTGCCCGGACAAGCCCCGCGGGAGCCCCAGATACGCAGTATTTT. Amino acids: CAWSRARTSPAGAPDTQYF.

The V and J genes are TRBV5-1 and TRBJ1-6; a weak D match, TRBD1 (6 bases). CDR3 length equals 14 residues. V shed 5 bases and J shed 8 bases, with 14 bases lying between them. Germline V gene sequence: CDR1 SGHRS, CDR2 YFSETQ. In DNA form, the CDR3 reads TGCGCCAGCAGGCCCGGGTCAGGGGATTCACCCCTCCACTTT. Protein sequence: CASRPGSGDSPLHF.

The V gene is TRBV11-3, the J gene TRBJ1-1, with unresolved D. V gave up 5 bases and J gave up 1 base, with 8 bases separating them. Germline CDR1 SGHNT, CDR2 YENEEA. The CDR3 consists of 13 residues. CDR3 in amino acids: CASSPTKNTEAFF. The CDR3 DNA sequence: TGTGCCAGCAGCCCGACAAAGAACACTGAAGCTTTCTTT.

The chain carries TRBV5-8 and TRBJ2-5, with 8 bases that match TRBD1. The V segment lost 4 bases and the J segment 5 bases; nucleotides outside the gene matches: 13. The CDR3 is 16 residues long. Germline V gene data show CDR1 as SGHTS and CDR2 as YDEGEE. The DNA of the CDR3 is TGTGCCAGCAGCCCCCTCGGACAGGGATTAGGGGAGACCCAGTACTTC. As protein: CASSPLGQGLGETQYF.

V gene TRBV29-1 combines with J gene TRBJ1-2; possible D gene TRBD1, 6 bases. The V end lost 6 bases, the J end lost 8 bases, and 19 bases lay between the germline ends. The germline V gene has CDR1 SQVTM and CDR2 ANQGSEA. This CDR3 has 13 amino acids. CDR3 residues: CSVRRGGATGYTF. The CDR3 nucleotides read TGCAGCGTCCGCCGGGGGGGGGCGACGGGCTACACCTTC.

This clone was counted a single time. The chain employs TRBV7-9 and TRBJ2-3; D remains ambiguous. V shed 2 bases and J shed 6 bases, with 3 bases lying between them. Germline CDR1 reads SEHNR; CDR2 reads FQNEAQ (reference sequence). This CDR3 is built from 11 residues. This chain's CDR3 is CASSLWDTQYF. CDR3 bases: TGTGCCAGCAGCTTATGGGATACGCAGTATTTT. Looking up the rest from reference TRBV7-9 and TRBJ2-3 gives the full variable domain: DTGVSQNPRHKITKRGQNVTFRCDPISEHNRLYWYRQTLGQGPEFLTYFQNEAQLEKSRLLSDRFSAERPKGSFSTLEIQRTEQGDSAMYLCASSLWDTQYFGPGTRLTVL.

The chain couples TRBV5-8 to TRBJ2-3; D unclear. The germline CDR1 and CDR2 sequences are SGHTS and YDEGEE. V was shortened by 0 bases and J by 5 bases, with 10 bases between the two germline ends. The CDR3 has 14 amino acids. The chain's CDR3 is CASSLVRSIDTQYF. The CDR3 nucleotides read TGTGCCAGCAGCTTGGTACGGAGTATAGATACGCAGTATTTT.

A note on this clone: This sample also contains other DNA sequences that code for the same CDR3. This chain joins TRBV2 and TRBJ1-2, with D maybe TRBD1 (6 bases). This CDR3 has 14 residues. The germline V and J ends were trimmed by 4 bases and 0 bases, with 9 bases remaining between them. CDR1 is SNHLY and CDR2 is FYNNEI in the germline V gene. The CDR3, as DNA: TGTGCCAGCAGTGCGACAGGACCTAACTATGGCTACACCTTC. Protein product: CASSATGPNYGYTF. Drawing the rest from reference TRBV2 and TRBJ1-2, the complete variable domain is EPEVTQTPSHQVTQMGQEVILRCVPISNHLYFYWYRQILGQKVEFLVSFYNNEISEKSEIFDDQFSVERPDGSNFTLKIRSTKLEDSAMYFCASSATGPNYGYTFGSGTRLTVV.

CDR3: CASSRQGGHGYTF. The CDR3 DNA reads as TGTGCCAGCAGCAGACAGGGGGGCCATGGCTACACCTTC. This chain links TRBV6-5 with TRBJ1-2; TRBD1 aligns across 9 bases. The germline V gene encodes CDR1 MNHEY and CDR2 SVGAGI. Trimming removed 6 bases from V and 6 bases from J; junction bases left unmatched: 5. CDR3 length: 13 amino acids.

The chain is built from TRBV6-1 and TRBJ2-7; D gene uncertain. Trimming removed 1 base from V and 7 bases from J, with 5 bases in between. Germline lookup yields CDR1 MNHNS and CDR2 SASEGT. CDR3 length equals 11 residues. Written as DNA, the CDR3 is TGTGCCAGCAGTGAAGTCCCGGAGCAGTACTTC. This sequence encodes CASSEVPEQYF.

The chain combines TRBV29-1 with TRBJ1-1; tentative D call: TRBD1 (6 bases). This CDR3 comprises 15 residues. V dropped 4 bases and J dropped 4 bases, with 19 bases sitting between them. In germline, CDR1 is SQVTM, CDR2 ANQGSEA. This CDR3 is CSVGWSTGLATEAFF. DNA for the CDR3: TGCAGCGTTGGCTGGTCAACAGGGTTGGCCACTGAAGCTTTCTTT.

The V gene is TRBV25-1, the J gene TRBJ2-1; the D is unclear. The CDR3 is 12 amino acids. Germline CDR1 and CDR2: MGHDK and SYGVNS. The V gene lost 0 bases and the J gene lost 14 bases, with 11 bases spanning the gap. The DNA for the CDR3 is TGTGCCAGCAGTGAATATGGGTTTCGTAAGTTCTTC. Translation: CASSEYGFRKFF.

The V and J genes are TRBV7-3 and TRBJ1-1, with D possibly TRBD1 on 6 matching bases. CDR1 is SGHTA and CDR2 is FQGTGA in the germline V gene. This CDR3 comprises 13 residues. Trimming pared 1 base from V and 6 bases from J, leaving 9 bases between. The CDR3 coding sequence is TGTGCCAGCAGCTTAAGGGGGGCCCCTGAAGCTTTCTTT. Protein sequence: CASSLRGAPEAFF.

The J gene is TRBJ2-3, the V gene TRBV10-1; 8 bases match TRBD2. The ends lost 0 bases at V and 4 bases at J; junction bases unmatched: 6. Germline V gene lookup returns CDR1 WNHNN and CDR2 SYGVQD (reference sequence). CDR3 size: 16 residues. CDR3 sequence: CASSESSAGVADTQYF. CDR3 sequence (DNA): TGCGCCAGCAGTGAGTCCTCAGCGGGAGTGGCAGATACGCAGTATTTT.

The V gene is TRBV7-3, the J gene TRBJ1-1, with 9 positions matching TRBD1. The trim removed 6 bases at V and 4 bases at J, leaving 3 bases unmatched. Germline lookup yields CDR1 SGHTA and CDR2 FQGTGA. The length of the CDR3 is 13 residues. The CDR3 nucleotides read TGTGCCAGCAGTCAGGACAGGGGCACTGAAGCTTTCTTT. Translated: CASSQDRGTEAFF.

The chain has TRBV9 and TRBJ1-3; no firm D call. V lost 6 bases and J 0 bases, leaving 1 base between the germline ends. CDR3 size: 11 residues. The V gene's germline CDR1 is SGDLS and CDR2 YYNGEE. The CDR3 loop is CASTSGNTIYF. The CDR3 nucleotides are TGTGCCAGCACCTCTGGAAACACCATATATTTT. The full variable domain, in which reference TRBV9 and TRBJ1-3 provide the parts outside the CDR3, is DSGVTQTPKHLITATGQRVTLRCSPRSGDLSVYWYQQSLDQGLQFLIQYYNGEERAKGNILERFSAQQFPDLHSELNLSSLELGDSALYFCASTSGNTIYFGEGSWLTVV.

This clone is a singleton in its sample. Other DNA sequences in this specimen translate into the identical CDR3. The chain recombines TRBV25-1 with TRBJ1-1; D remains ambiguous. Trimming took 1 base from V and 2 from J, leaving 5 bases between them. Germline-derived CDR1 and CDR2 are MGHDK and SYGVNS. The CDR3 contains 13 residues. The CDR3 DNA follows: TGTGCCAGCAGTGAATTTCTCAACACTGAAGCTTTCTTT. This encodes CASSEFLNTEAFF.

The chain uses TRBV27 and TRBJ1-5, with TRBD1 identical over 11 bases. Germline lookup yields CDR1 MNHEY and CDR2 SMNVEV (reference sequence). The CDR3 consists of 15 residues. V was pared by 3 bases and J by 7 bases, with 5 bases of the junction left unmatched. CDR3 sequence (DNA): TGTGCCAGCAGTTTGGGGACAGGGGGAGAACAGCCCCAGCATTTT. Its protein product is CASSLGTGGEQPQHF.

This chain connects TRBV6-1 to TRBJ1-5; 7 positions agree with TRBD1. Germline V lookup: CDR1 MNHNS, CDR2 SASEGT. The CDR3 length is 16 residues. The V gene end was trimmed by 4 bases and the J gene end by 6 bases; junction bases not matched to a gene: 12. Here the CDR3 DNA reads TGTGCCAGCAGTGCCCAGGGGGGGGGTAATGGTCAGCCCCAGCATTTT. This encodes CASSAQGGGNGQPQHF.